The present T cell receptor beta chain was sequenced within a study of T cells in Graves' hyperthyroidism and ophthalmopathy. Study results and caveats: Ophthalmopathy could be told apart from stable hyperthyroidism with a 13 V-J model.

Exclusions: uncontrolled infection, other autoimmune disease, pregnancy, lactation. From 10 ml of fresh peripheral blood, PBMCs were isolated. Authors of the study amplified TCR beta CDR3 regions from RNA transcripts. The primer set for the first-round RT-PCR of the TCR CDR3 was HTBI. Using its own MiXCR run on the multiplex PCR reads, TCRdb lists one record per CDR3 protein. The sample has some 700,000 distinct CDR3 sequences; 15% to 20% are singletons. This clonotype was picked up many times. Antigen: not known. The sequenced sample was blood. This receptor was taken from a man between 45 and 60 years old with Graves' hyperthyroidism.

The CDR3 sequence is CASSLGGGFSSYNEQFF. CDR3 DNA sequence: TGTGCCAGCAGCTTAGGAGGCGGTTTTAGCTCCTACAATGAGCAGTTCTTC. The genes are TRBV7-9 and TRBJ2-1; D remains ambiguous. Germline CDR1 is SEHNR and CDR2 is FQNEAQ (reference sequence). The CDR3 spans 17 residues. The V end lost 1 base, the J end lost 0 bases, and 13 bases lay between the germline ends.